This is a list of T cell receptor beta chains from one sample in a study of T-cell memory formation after mild COVID-19. TCRdb recomputed calls from the 5' RACE reads with MiXCR, one row per CDR3 protein. The sample shows about 560,000 distinct CDR3 sequences, about 22% of them seen only once. Sequencing input: PBMCs or a T cell subset sorted from them (not recorded which). The source of these receptors is an adult woman who had mild COVID-19 (a few samples of this study predate the infection). Cell type and time point are not known. Both conserved end residues are part of each CDR3. Fields, in order: D gene, clone size, J gene, V gene, CDR3 DNA, CDR3 protein. D genes are given only for firm matches. Clone size, where shown, is once, few, many, or a class for clones that have expanded.

- - TRBJ2-7 TRBV4-3 TGCGCCAGCAGCCAAGGTCGTCCCCACGAGCAGTACTTC CASSQGRPHEQYF
- - TRBJ1-2 TRBV3-1 TGTGCCAGCAGCCCGACGTCCGGGGGCTACACCTTC CASSPTSGGYTF
- - TRBJ2-7 TRBV6-1 TGTGCCAGCAGAAGGAACTCCAACTCCTACGAGCAGTACTTC CASRRNSNSYEQYF
- few TRBJ2-2 TRBV5-6 TGTGCCAGCAGCCGCTCCTATGACAGGATTGGGACCGGGGAGCTGTTTTTT CASSRSYDRIGTGELFF
- - TRBJ2-4 TRBV5-1 TGCGCCAGCAGCTTGGGGCAGAGAGCCAAAAACATTCAGTACTTC CASSLGQRAKNIQYF
TRBD1 - TRBJ1-1 TRBV5-1 TGCGCCAGCAGCTTGGCAGGGGGCCAGGCTTTCTTT CASSLAGGQAFF
TRBD1 few TRBJ2-4 TRBV23-1 TGCGCCAGCAGTCGACAGGGGGCAGGAAACATTCAGTACTTC CASSRQGAGNIQYF
TRBD2 few TRBJ2-2 TRBV12-3/TRBV12-4 TGTGCCAGCACCGTAGCGGGACTTAACACCGGGGAGCTGTTTTTT CASTVAGLNTGELFF
- few TRBJ2-7 TRBV29-1 TGCAGCGTTGAAGATGAAGACTACGAGCAGTACTTC CSVEDEDYEQYF
- few TRBJ2-4 TRBV5-4 TGTGCCAGCAGCGAGGGGGGACGACAGAACATTCAGTACTTC CASSEGGRQNIQYF
- many TRBJ2-3 TRBV4-2 TGTGCCAGCAGCTCGGGGATTAGCACAGATACGCAGTATTTT CASSSGISTDTQYF
TRBD2 few TRBJ2-1 TRBV29-1 TGCAGCGCCGGGACTAGCGGGAGGACAACCGACAATGAGCAGTTCTTC CSAGTSGRTTDNEQFF
TRBD1 few TRBJ2-5 TRBV6-5 TGTGCCAGCAGTTACTCGAGGGCTTGGAGGACAGGGGGCTCCGAGACCCAGTACTTC CASSYSRAWRTGGSETQYF
- few TRBJ2-5 TRBV20-1 TGCAGTGCTAGAGATCCGTGGGAGACCCAGTACTTC CSARDPWETQYF
- - TRBJ1-2 TRBV12-3/TRBV12-4 TGTGCCAGCAGTTTGGGACCCCATGCCTATGGCTACACCTTC CASSLGPHAYGYTF
TRBD1 few TRBJ2-1 TRBV5-8 TGTGCCAGCAGCCTGGGACAGAAAATATACAATGAGCAGTTCTTC CASSLGQKIYNEQFF
TRBD2 - TRBJ2-7 TRBV7-2 TGTGCCAGCAGCCCCTGGGCGGGAGGGGTCAAGGTGTACGAGCAGTACTTC CASSPWAGGVKVYEQYF
TRBD1 few TRBJ2-7 TRBV12-3/TRBV12-4 TGTGCCAGCAGCTGGGGACAGAGTAGGAGGGAGCAGTACTTC CASSWGQSRREQYF
TRBD1 - TRBJ1-5 TRBV7-9 TGTGCCAGCAGCTCCAGGGGGAGTAGCAATCAGCCCCAGCATTTT CASSSRGSSNQPQHF
- - TRBJ1-1 TRBV7-9 TGTGCCAGCAGCTTAGCCGTTTCGTGGGGAGCTTTCTTT CASSLAVSWGAFF
TRBD1 - TRBJ2-1 TRBV7-9 TGTGCCAGCAGCTCCCCCATATTGGGGGGGGGACAGGGCCAGAATGAGCAGTTCTTC CASSSPILGGGQGQNEQFF
- - TRBJ1-1 TRBV9 TGTGCCAGCAGCCTCCGCAGAGTAAACACTGAAGCTTTCTTT CASSLRRVNTEAFF
TRBD1 few TRBJ2-7 TRBV4-2 TGTGCCAGCAGCCAAGCACAGGGGTACGAGCAGTACTTC CASSQAQGYEQYF
- - TRBJ2-7 TRBV6-1 TGTGCCAGCTCCTTCGGAGGGACCAGCTCCTACGAGCAGTACTTC CASSFGGTSSYEQYF
TRBD1 - TRBJ2-1 TRBV24-1 TGTGCCATCACCCCGGGACAGGTCGATCGGGGCTCCTACAATGAGCAGTTCTTC CAITPGQVDRGSYNEQFF
- few TRBJ2-4 TRBV2 TGTGCCAGCAGTGTTCCAGTAGGTTCAAACATTCAGTACTTC CASSVPVGSNIQYF
- - TRBJ2-1 TRBV4-1 TGCGCCAGCAGCCAGACCAGTCTCTACAATGAGCAGTTCTTC CASSQTSLYNEQFF
TRBD2 - TRBJ2-7 TRBV5-6 TGTGCCAGCAGCGCGACCGGGACTAGGGTCTACGAGCAGTACTTC CASSATGTRVYEQYF
TRBD1 few TRBJ1-6 TRBV20-1 TGCAGTGCCAGTAAACAGGGGACGGCCCATTCACCCCTCCACTTT CSASKQGTAHSPLHF
- few TRBJ2-5 TRBV9 TGTGCCAGCAGCGTAGTCGGCGGGAACGGAGAGACCCAGTACTTC CASSVVGGNGETQYF
- - TRBJ2-7 TRBV5-1 TGCGCCAGCAGCTTGGACGGGACACCCTACGAGCAGTACTTC CASSLDGTPYEQYF
TRBD1 - TRBJ2-4 TRBV20-1 TGCAGTGCTAGAGGGGGACAGGGGGCGGTGTCGGTTCAGTACTTC CSARGGQGAVSVQYF